These 19 T cell receptor beta chains came from one sample sequenced in a study of regulatory T cells in long-lasting Graves disease (dated by TCRdb to the early 2020s). Per the publication, the time point label means: persistent/refractory GD, antithyroid drugs over 5 years with positive TRAb. For both TCR sequencing and RNA sequencing, RNA was extracted from PBMCs in TRIzol. Library prep was done by multiplex PCR. Instrument used: Illumina HiSeq 4000. iRepertoire HTBI primers and Arm-PCR amplification of CDR3 regions were used to construct TCR beta libraries. The public reads were run again by TCRdb, first through fastp at Q25 and then through MiXCR, and only productive beta chains were kept. Each entry merges the rows of one CDR3 protein and shows their most common DNA and genes. The sample table holds about 430,000 distinct CDR3 sequences, of which approximately 22% were seen once. The ten largest clones add up to roughly an eighth of the sample.

Specimen: peripheral blood mononuclear cells (PBMCs), collected when the disease was refractory, from a patient treated with antithyroid drugs. The receptors stem from a female donor with Graves disease.

This clonotype was seen a few times. This rearrangement joins TRBV6-1 to TRBJ1-5; TRBD1 might be the D (5 bases). Trimming took 5 bases from V and 6 from J, leaving 8 bases between them. Germline CDR1 and CDR2: MNHNS and SASEGT. The CDR3 sequence is 12 residues long. CDR3 sequence reads: CASSKGTQPQHF. CDR3 sequence (DNA): TGTGCCAGCAGTAAGGGGACTCAGCCCCAGCATTTT.

This clonotype appeared many times. The rearrangement links TRBV20-1 to TRBJ1-5, with 7 positions matching TRBD1. The CDR3 loop spans 15 amino acids. Germline V gene sequence: CDR1 DFQATT, CDR2 SNEGSKA (reference sequence). After removal of 1 base from V and 3 bases from J, the junction contained 6 bases not matched to a gene. CDR3 loop: CSARGRGLDNQPQHF. In DNA, the CDR3 is TGCAGTGCTAGAGGTAGGGGGCTTGACAATCAGCCCCAGCATTTT.

Turning to this clonotype: The junction does not match germline at one end; this may be a read error. The genes are TRBV2 and TRBJ2-7; D may be TRBD1 (6 bases). The length of the CDR3 is 18 residues. The germline V gene encodes CDR1 SNHLY and CDR2 FYNNEI. CDR3 protein: CASSPLWTDPRSSYEQYF. In DNA form, the CDR3 reads TGCGCCAGCAGCCCTTTATGGACAGACCCCCGGAGCTCCTACGAGCAGTACTTC.

The V gene is TRBV4-2, the J gene TRBJ1-4, with D possibly TRBD1 on 5 matching bases. The V gene lost 2 bases and the J gene lost 8 bases, with 18 bases spanning the gap. The V gene's germline CDR1 is LGHNA and CDR2 YNFKEQ. The CDR3 length is 16 residues. The CDR3 reads CASSQSSGTDGEKLFF. The CDR3 coding sequence is TGTGCCAGCAGCCAATCCTCCGGGACGGATGGCGAAAAACTGTTTTTT.

This clonotype was observed many times. The V gene is TRBV28, the J gene TRBJ2-5; 13 positions agree with TRBD2. Trimming at V came to 2 bases and at J to 3 bases, leaving 6 bases not matched to a gene. Germline assignment: CDR1 MDHEN and CDR2 SYDVKM. The CDR3 sequence is 17 residues long. CDR3 sequence reads: CASSLAPGLAGEETQYF. CDR3 nucleotides: TGTGCCAGCAGTTTAGCCCCCGGACTAGCGGGAGAAGAGACCCAGTACTTC.

This chain joins TRBV4-1 and TRBJ1-4; no firm D call. Germline CDR1 reads MGHRA; CDR2 reads YSYEKL. The V end was cut by 4 bases, the J end by 6 bases, with 21 bases between. The CDR3 is 17 amino acids. The CDR3 region is CASSPVSRGSSHEKLFF. CDR3 coding DNA: TGCGCCAGCAGCCCCGTCAGCCGAGGCAGCAGTCATGAAAAACTGTTTTTT.

The rearrangement joins TRBV28 to TRBJ2-5, with D perhaps TRBD2 (5 bases). The V end was cut by 3 bases, the J end by 0 bases, with 11 bases between. CDR3 length equals 15 residues. Per germline, CDR1 MDHEN and CDR2 SYDVKM. CDR3 loop: CASSLRALYQETQYF. As DNA, the CDR3 is TGTGCCAGCAGTTTGCGGGCCCTGTACCAAGAGACCCAGTACTTC.

This clonotype was detected many times. J is TRBJ1-5 and V is TRBV6-1; 9 bases fit TRBD1. After removal of 8 bases from V and 2 bases from J, the junction contained 7 bases not matched to a gene. Germline V gene sequence: CDR1 MNHNS, CDR2 SASEGT. The length of the CDR3 is 15 residues. CDR3 sequence reads: CASSNDRGGNQPQHF. The DNA of the CDR3 is TGTGCCAGCTCCAACGACAGGGGGGGCAATCAGCCCCAGCATTTT.

This clonotype was seen only a few times. The chain has TRBV7-9 and TRBJ2-5, with D possibly matching TRBD2 (6 bases). The germline gives CDR1 SEHNR, CDR2 FQNEAQ (reference sequence). The CDR3 consists of 15 residues. V lost 2 bases, J lost 0 bases, and 10 bases lay in between. The CDR3 is CASSLNSGDQETQYF. CDR3 nucleotides: TGTGCCAGCAGCTTAAATTCGGGAGACCAAGAGACCCAGTACTTC.

This clonotype was counted between two and nine times. The chain is built from TRBV7-3 and TRBJ2-2, with a weak D call TRBD1 (6 bases). This CDR3 spans 16 amino acids. The germline V and J ends were trimmed by 5 bases and 1 base, with 14 bases remaining between them. Germline-derived CDR1 and CDR2 are SGHTA and FQGTGA. CDR3: CASSPIGQMNTGELFF. In DNA, the CDR3 is TGTGCCAGCAGCCCGATAGGACAGATGAACACCGGGGAGCTGTTTTTT.

In its sample, this clonotype was seen a few times. This chain connects TRBV6-2 or TRBV6-3 to TRBJ2-2; possible D gene TRBD1, 5 bases. Germline CDR1 and CDR2: MNHEY and SVGEGT. This CDR3 has 13 amino acids. V shed 2 bases and J shed 8 bases, with 9 bases lying between them. The CDR3 DNA follows: TGTGCCAGCAGTTACGCCAGGGCTGGGGAGCTGTTTTTT. Its protein product is CASSYARAGELFF.

This clonotype was observed at least ten times. The genes are TRBV12-3 or TRBV12-4 and TRBJ2-7; D is ambiguous. The CDR3 loop spans 15 amino acids. Between the trimmed V and J ends, which lost 5 bases and 4 bases, there was a span of 18 bases. CDR3: CASSGPPHNSYEQYF. Here the CDR3 DNA reads TGTGCCAGCAGTGGTCCCCCTCACAATTCTTACGAGCAGTACTTC.

This clonotype was counted a few times. The gene calls are TRBV6-1 and TRBJ1-4; 7 bases match TRBD1. The J segment lost 4 bases and the V segment lost 0 bases, leaving 11 bases of the junction unmatched. The CDR3 consists of 18 residues. Germline V lookup: CDR1 MNHNS, CDR2 SASEGT. CDR3 sequence: CASSEANFLGTDNEKLFF. CDR3 in DNA: TGTGCCAGCAGTGAAGCAAATTTCTTGGGGACAGATAATGAAAAACTGTTTTTT.

This clonotype showed up just a few times. The chain couples TRBV15 to TRBJ2-3; D might be TRBD2 (6 bases). CDR3 length: 14 amino acids. CDR1 and CDR2 from the germline V gene are LNHNV and YYDKDF (reference sequence). V was cut by 0 bases and J by 8 bases, with 12 bases left in between. The CDR3 bases are TGTGCCACCAGCAGAGATCGCCTCGGGGGTACGCAGTATTTT. This encodes CATSRDRLGGTQYF. The full variable domain, rest sourced from reference TRBV15 and TRBJ2-3, is DAMVIQNPRYQVTQFGKPVTLSCSQTLNHNVMYWYQQKSSQAPKLLFHYYDKDFNNEADTPDNFQSRRPNTSFCFLDIRSPGLGDTAMYLCATSRDRLGGTQYFGPGTRLTVL.

The chain has TRBV20-1 and TRBJ1-6; no definite D call. V lost 2 bases, J lost 0 bases, and 8 bases lay in between. The CDR3 covers 15 residues. Germline V lookup: CDR1 DFQATT, CDR2 SNEGSKA (reference sequence). Here the CDR3 reads CSARPLSSYNSPLHF. CDR3 sequence (DNA): TGCAGTGCTAGACCCCTGAGCTCCTATAATTCACCCCTCCACTTT.

This clonotype was seen a single time. The J gene is TRBJ1-5, the V gene TRBV12-3 or TRBV12-4; no reliable D call. The CDR3 consists of 16 residues. The V gene lost 4 bases and the J gene lost 0 bases, with 13 bases spanning the gap. The CDR3 coding sequence is TGTGCCAGCAGTTCCCACGGGGTTTATAGCAATCAGCCCCAGCATTTT. This translates into CASSSHGVYSNQPQHF.

This clonotype was found many times. The gene calls are TRBV28 and TRBJ1-1; maybe TRBD1 (5 bases). Trimming removed 7 bases from V and 0 bases from J, with 15 bases in between. The CDR3 length is 15 residues. CDR1 and CDR2 (germline): MDHEN, SYDVKM. DNA for the CDR3: TGTGCCAGCAACCACCCAACGGGGGTGAACACTGAAGCTTTCTTT. Translated: CASNHPTGVNTEAFF.

This clonotype turned up a few times. J is TRBJ2-5 and V is TRBV3-1, with D tentatively TRBD1 (5 bases). The CDR3 length is 15 residues. Germline V gene sequence: CDR1 LGHDT, CDR2 YNNKEL (reference sequence). Trimming cost V 1 base and J 1 base, with 10 bases left between them. The DNA of the CDR3 is TGTGCCAGCAGCCAAGGGCAGACAGTCCAAGAGACCCAGTACTTC. Translating gives CASSQGQTVQETQYF.

In its sample, this clonotype was seen a few times. The V and J genes are TRBV9 and TRBJ2-1, with 9 bases matching TRBD2. There are 13 residues in the CDR3. After removal of 3 bases from V and 9 bases from J, the junction contained 4 bases not matched to a gene. The germline V gene has CDR1 SGDLS and CDR2 YYNGEE. CDR3 sequence (DNA): TGTGCCAGCAGCGCCGGACTAGCGACTGAGCAGTTCTTC. Its protein product is CASSAGLATEQFF.